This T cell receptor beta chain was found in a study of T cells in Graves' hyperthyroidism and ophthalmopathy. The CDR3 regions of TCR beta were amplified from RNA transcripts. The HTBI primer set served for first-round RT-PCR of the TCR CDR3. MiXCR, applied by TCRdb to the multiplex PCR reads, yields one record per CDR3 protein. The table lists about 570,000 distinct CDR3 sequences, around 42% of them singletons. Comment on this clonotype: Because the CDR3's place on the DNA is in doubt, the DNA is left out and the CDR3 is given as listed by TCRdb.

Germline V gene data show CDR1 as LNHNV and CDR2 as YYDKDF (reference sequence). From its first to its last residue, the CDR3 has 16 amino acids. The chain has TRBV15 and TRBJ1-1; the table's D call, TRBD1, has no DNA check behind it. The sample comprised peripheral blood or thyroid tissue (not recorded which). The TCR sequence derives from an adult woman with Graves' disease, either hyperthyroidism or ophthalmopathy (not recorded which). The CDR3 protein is CATSRRVVGTGSEAFF.